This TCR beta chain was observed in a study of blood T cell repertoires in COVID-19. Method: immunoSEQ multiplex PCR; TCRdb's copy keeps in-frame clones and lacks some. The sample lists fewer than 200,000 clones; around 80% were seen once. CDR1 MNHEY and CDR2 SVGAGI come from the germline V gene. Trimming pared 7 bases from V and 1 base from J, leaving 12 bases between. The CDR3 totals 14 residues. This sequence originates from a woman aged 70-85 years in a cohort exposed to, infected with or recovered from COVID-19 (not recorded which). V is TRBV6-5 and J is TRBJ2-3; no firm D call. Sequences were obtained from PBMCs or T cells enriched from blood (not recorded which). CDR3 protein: CASTIASGTDTQYF. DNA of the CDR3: TGTGCCAGCACCATAGCATCCGGCACAGATACGCAGTATTTT.